Shown below are 30 T cell receptor beta chains from a single sample sequenced in a study of T cells in Graves' hyperthyroidism and ophthalmopathy. Authors of the study amplified TCR beta CDR3 regions from RNA transcripts. TCR CDR3 underwent first-round RT-PCR with the HTBI primer set. TCRdb reprocessed the multiplex PCR reads with MiXCR, giving one entry per CDR3 protein. The table records hundreds of thousands of distinct CDR3 sequences, around 20% of them present only once. The sequenced sample consisted of blood. The receptors originated from a man aged 40-50 years with Graves' ophthalmopathy.

This clonotype was picked up a small number of times. V is TRBV7-9 and J is TRBJ2-1, with 10 nucleotides matching TRBD2. Per germline, CDR1 SEHNR and CDR2 FQNEAQ (reference sequence). V was pared by 1 base and J by 6 bases, with 9 bases of the junction left unmatched. CDR3 length: 17 residues. The DNA for the CDR3 is TGTGCCAGCAGCTTAGTAGAGCGGGGGGGCCCTGGCAATGAGCAGTTCTTC. Protein: CASSLVERGGPGNEQFF. Looking up the rest from reference TRBV7-9 and TRBJ2-1 gives the full variable domain: DTGVSQNPRHKITKRGQNVTFRCDPISEHNRLYWYRQTLGQGPEFLTYFQNEAQLEKSRLLSDRFSAERPKGSFSTLEIQRTEQGDSAMYLCASSLVERGGPGNEQFFGPGTRLTVL.

This clonotype showed up just a few times. The chain links TRBV6-2 or TRBV6-3 to TRBJ2-7; D uncertain. Germline V gene lookup returns CDR1 MNHEY and CDR2 SVGEGT. Trimming removed 6 bases from V and 6 bases from J, with 18 bases in between. This CDR3 contains 14 residues. DNA of the CDR3: TGTGCCAGCAGCGTAGCACCCCCCACGGGCGAGCAGTACTTC. Protein sequence: CASSVAPPTGEQYF.

This rearrangement joins TRBV2 to TRBJ1-4; D possibly corresponds to TRBD1 (5 bases). This CDR3 has 13 residues. The germline V gene has CDR1 SNHLY and CDR2 FYNNEI. Trimming removed 6 bases at V and 4 bases at J, with 9 bases between. The CDR3 region is CASSRDHNEKLFF. Here the CDR3 DNA reads TGTGCCAGCAGCCGGGACCATAATGAAAAACTGTTTTTT.

This clonotype was seen once. The rearrangement links TRBV6-5 to TRBJ1-6; 7 bases align to TRBD1. The CDR3 spans 16 residues. CDR1 MNHEY and CDR2 SVGAGI come from the germline V gene. With V trimmed by 0 bases and J by 11 bases, 10 bases remained unmatched. The CDR3 loop is CASSYSRRQGITPLHF. In DNA form, the CDR3 reads TGTGCCAGCAGTTACTCACGACGACAGGGAATAACACCCCTCCACTTT.

The chain carries TRBV29-1 and TRBJ2-5; possibly TRBD1 for D (5 bases). This CDR3 is 13 amino acids long. The V gene's germline CDR1 is SQVTM and CDR2 ANQGSEA. Trimming shortened V by 1 base and J by 5 bases, and 11 bases separated the two germline ends. CDR3: CSVEVRAGETQYF. CDR3 nucleotide sequence: TGCAGCGTTGAAGTCAGGGCTGGCGAGACCCAGTACTTC.

This clonotype was found many times. The gene calls are TRBV3-1 and TRBJ1-5; D gene unclear. V dropped 3 bases and J dropped 0 bases, with 6 bases sitting between them. The CDR3 is 14 amino acids. CDR1 is LGHDT, CDR2 YNNKEL, per germline (reference sequence). The DNA for the CDR3 is TGTGCCAGCAGCCAGGACTTTAGCAATCAGCCCCAGCATTTT. This translates into CASSQDFSNQPQHF.

This clonotype occurred a few times. V is TRBV29-1 and J is TRBJ2-7; 7 bases align to TRBD2. The CDR3 has 13 amino acids. V lost 7 bases and J lost 7; bases outside the gene matches: 13. CDR1 is SQVTM and CDR2 is ANQGSEA in the germline V gene. The CDR3 here is CSAALATVGEQYF. CDR3 bases: TGCAGCGCGGCACTAGCGACGGTGGGGGAGCAGTACTTC.

The chain recombines TRBV6-1 with TRBJ2-1, with 14 nucleotides matching TRBD2. CDR1 is MNHNS, CDR2 SASEGT, per germline. The CDR3 extends over 15 amino acids. Unmatched junction bases numbered 8, after V lost 9 bases and J lost 7 bases. The CDR3: CASRTGTSGGNEQFF. As DNA, the CDR3 is TGTGCCAGTAGAACCGGGACTAGCGGGGGAAATGAGCAGTTCTTC.

This clonotype was detected only a few times. This CDR3 is CASSLGLDQQETQYF. The CDR3 DNA follows: TGCGCCAGCAGTCTGGGACTAGACCAACAAGAGACCCAGTACTTC. This chain links TRBV5-1 with TRBJ2-5; 8 bases map to TRBD2. Losses at the gene ends were 5 bases for V and 2 bases for J; bases not matched to a gene: 8. The CDR3 covers 15 residues. CDR1 and CDR2 (germline): SGHRS, YFSETQ.

With regard to this clonotype: A much larger clonotype is one base distant, so this may be a read error. The V gene is TRBV7-9, the J gene TRBJ2-7; 7 bases match TRBD1. The V segment lost 3 bases and the J segment 0 bases; nucleotides outside the gene matches: 8. CDR3 length: 16 residues. The germline V gene encodes CDR1 SEHNR and CDR2 FQNEAQ (reference sequence). CDR3 in amino acids: CASSLLGQLDSYEQYF. The CDR3 nucleotides read TGTGCCAGCAGCTTGTTGGGACAGCTAGACTCCTACGAGCAGTACTTC.

This clonotype was counted between two and nine times. V gene TRBV5-6 combines with J gene TRBJ1-5, with 10 bases lining up with TRBD1. The CDR3 extends over 15 amino acids. CDR1 is SGHDT and CDR2 is YYEEEE in the germline V gene. The J segment lost 5 bases and the V segment lost 3 bases, leaving 5 bases of the junction unmatched. The CDR3 protein is CASSSGTGVYQPQHF. CDR3 in DNA: TGTGCCAGCAGCTCCGGGACAGGGGTATATCAGCCCCAGCATTTT.

The chain joins TRBV4-2 to TRBJ1-2; 7 positions agree with TRBD1. This CDR3 spans 15 amino acids. Trimming removed 0 bases from V and 3 bases from J; junction bases left unmatched: 4. The germline gives CDR1 LGHNA, CDR2 YNFKEQ. CDR3 loop: CASSQDMGQHYGYTF. CDR3 bases: TGTGCCAGCAGCCAAGATATGGGACAGCACTATGGCTACACCTTC.

The rearrangement uses TRBV29-1 and TRBJ1-1; perhaps TRBD1 as D (5 bases). Germline V CDR1 and CDR2: SQVTM, ANQGSEA. The CDR3 runs to 16 residues. Trimming cost V 7 bases and J 1 base, with 22 bases left between them. The CDR3 bases are TGCAGCGCAGTGGGTACACCGGGACGGACGAACACTGAAGCTTTCTTT. This translates into CSAVGTPGRTNTEAFF.

This clonotype occurred a few times. The chain combines TRBV3-1 with TRBJ1-2; D is undetermined. CDR3 length equals 12 residues. CDR1 and CDR2 from the germline V gene are LGHDT and YNNKEL (reference sequence). V was pared by 0 bases and J by 1 base, with 0 bases between. The CDR3 reads CASSQDNYGYTF. The CDR3, as DNA: TGTGCCAGCAGCCAAGATAACTATGGCTACACCTTC.

This clonotype occurred many times. The chain employs TRBV7-8 and TRBJ2-7; 15 bases map to TRBD2. The CDR3 is 16 residues long. J was trimmed by 7 bases and V by 2 bases; bases with no gene match: 6. The germline gives CDR1 SGHVS, CDR2 FQNEAQ. CDR3 bases: TGTGCCAGCAGCTTAAGGGCGGGACTAGCGGGAGGAGAGCAGTACTTC. Translated: CASSLRAGLAGGEQYF.

About this clonotype itself: Because it lacks the conserved phenylalanine or tryptophan at the end, this CDR3 is likely a read error. The chain links TRBV6-1 to TRBJ2-5; perhaps TRBD2 as D (5 bases). This CDR3 has 14 residues. Trimming stripped 6 bases from V and 5 bases from J, with 16 bases between. Germline lookup yields CDR1 MNHNS and CDR2 SASEGT. CDR3 protein: CASSQSGLRETQYL. The CDR3 bases are TGTGCCAGCAGCCAAAGCGGCCTCCGGGAGACCCAGTACCTC.

Only a few counts were recorded for this clonotype. CDR3 DNA: TGTGCCAGCGGCTCCAGGCGGGACAGGGTTTTGAGTGAAGAGCAGTACTTC. Residues: CASGSRRDRVLSEEQYF. J is TRBJ2-7 and V is TRBV2; 9 bases match TRBD1. The CDR3 contains 17 residues. Per germline, CDR1 SNHLY and CDR2 FYNNEI. The junction had 21 bases not matched to a gene; V was cut back by 8 bases and J by 7 bases.

Note on this clonotype: A read error is possible here, since a much larger clone lies one base away. The CDR3 DNA reads as TGTGCCAGCAGCACGGGGGCGGTAGACATGAACACTGAAGCTTTCTTT. Its protein product is CASSTGAVDMNTEAFF. The chain links TRBV11-2 to TRBJ1-1; perhaps TRBD1 as D (6 bases). Trimming cost V 5 bases and J 0 bases, with 16 bases left between them. CDR1 is SGHAT and CDR2 is FQNNGV in the germline V gene. The CDR3 extends over 16 amino acids.

This clonotype came up a few times. The CDR3 is CASSGWTERYEQYF. The CDR3 DNA reads TGTGCCAGCAGTGGGTGGACAGAGAGATACGAGCAGTACTTC. The chain carries TRBV25-1 and TRBJ2-7; perhaps TRBD1 as D (6 bases). The CDR3 runs to 14 residues. Germline V gene sequence: CDR1 MGHDK, CDR2 SYGVNS. Trimming removed 4 bases at V and 4 bases at J, with 14 bases between.

This clonotype was counted between two and nine times. The chain combines TRBV5-1 with TRBJ1-6; weak D call: TRBD1 (5 bases). V was shortened by 6 bases and J by 5 bases, with 12 bases between the two germline ends. This CDR3 is 14 amino acids long. Per the germline V gene, CDR1 is SGHRS and CDR2 is YFSETQ. CDR3 protein: CASNPGHDNSPLHF. CDR3 sequence (DNA): TGCGCCAGCAATCCCGGACACGATAATTCACCCCTCCACTTT.

This clonotype has just a few counts. The V gene is TRBV20-1, the J gene TRBJ1-4, with 8 bases aligning to TRBD1. V dropped 3 bases and J dropped 5; count of bases not matched to a gene: 14. The CDR3 extends over 17 amino acids. Germline-derived CDR1 and CDR2 are DFQATT and SNEGSKA (reference sequence). The CDR3 region has the DNA TGCAGTGCTAGCCGGTGGTCGAGGACAGGGACAAATGAAAAACTGTTTTTT. It encodes CSASRWSRTGTNEKLFF.

This clonotype was counted ten times or more. The chain carries TRBV6-1 and TRBJ2-3; a weak D match, TRBD2 (6 bases). This CDR3 spans 17 amino acids. Germline V gene lookup returns CDR1 MNHNS and CDR2 SASEGT. The V gene lost 4 bases and the J gene lost 0 bases, with 17 bases spanning the gap. The CDR3 is CASSAHASAISTDTQYF. CDR3 DNA sequence: TGTGCCAGCAGTGCGCACGCTAGCGCGATAAGCACAGATACGCAGTATTTT.

This clonotype was found many times. The chain has TRBV20-1 and TRBJ2-7, with 8 positions matching TRBD1. Germline trimming cut 5 bases from V and 0 bases from J; bases unmatched to any gene: 9. In germline, CDR1 is DFQATT, CDR2 SNEGSKA (reference sequence). The CDR3 spans 15 residues. CDR3 nucleotide sequence: TGCAGTGCTGGACTACAGGGGGTTCTCTCCTACGAGCAGTACTTC. As protein: CSAGLQGVLSYEQYF.

This clonotype was found a few times. Compared with germline, one end of the junction differs, possibly owing to a read error. DNA of the CDR3: TGTGCCTGGAGTGCTGGGACAGCCCAAGGGGAGCAGTGCTTC. This translates into CAWSAGTAQGEQCF. This sequence joins TRBV30 and TRBJ2-1; 7 nucleotides match TRBD1. Germline V gene sequence: CDR1 GTSNPN, CDR2 SVGIG (reference sequence). The CDR3 loop spans 14 amino acids.

This clonotype was detected ten times or more. As DNA, the CDR3 is TGTGCCAGCAGAACCACAGGGGGCAGTTACGAGCAGTACTTC. Translating gives CASRTTGGSYEQYF. The chain joins TRBV6-2 or TRBV6-3 to TRBJ2-7; 9 nucleotides agree with TRBD1. Per germline, CDR1 MNHEY and CDR2 SVGEGT. CDR3 length equals 14 residues. Trimming removed 6 bases from V and 4 bases from J; junction bases left unmatched: 7.

This clonotype occurred many times. The V call is TRBV7-8, the J call TRBJ2-5, with a weak D call TRBD1 (6 bases). This CDR3 is 16 amino acids long. CDR1 is SGHVS, CDR2 FQNEAQ, per germline. The V end lost 2 bases, the J end lost 5 bases, and 18 bases lay between the germline ends. CDR3 loop: CASSLRFRGSDETQYF. The DNA of the CDR3 is TGTGCCAGCAGCTTAAGGTTCAGGGGTAGTGATGAGACCCAGTACTTC. Complete variable domain (other parts from reference TRBV7-8 and TRBJ2-5): GAGVSQSPRYKVAKRGQDVALRCDPISGHVSLFWYQQALGQGPEFLTYFQNEAQLDKSGLPSDRFFAERPEGSVSTLKIQRTQQEDSAVYLCASSLRFRGSDETQYFGPGTRLLVL.

The chain joins TRBV7-9 to TRBJ1-6; maybe TRBD1 (6 bases). V shed 5 bases and J shed 13 bases, with 15 bases lying between them. The germline gives CDR1 SEHNR, CDR2 FQNEAQ (reference sequence). The CDR3 loop spans 13 amino acids. DNA of the CDR3: TGTGCCAGCAGCCCTAGACAGGAGTCCCCCCTCCACTTT. Residues: CASSPRQESPLHF. Supplemented by reference TRBV7-9 and TRBJ1-6, the full variable domain reads DTGVSQNPRHKITKRGQNVTFRCDPISEHNRLYWYRQTLGQGPEFLTYFQNEAQLEKSRLLSDRFSAERPKGSFSTLEIQRTEQGDSAMYLCASSPRQESPLHFGNGTRLTVT.

This clonotype was counted at least ten times. J is TRBJ2-1 and V is TRBV5-1; perhaps TRBD2 as D (6 bases). Germline V gene lookup returns CDR1 SGHRS and CDR2 YFSETQ. The V gene lost 4 bases and the J gene lost 3 bases, with 14 bases spanning the gap. The CDR3 runs 15 residues. The CDR3 nucleotides read TGCGCCAGCAGCCCCGGACTACCTCTCTACAATGAGCAGTTCTTC. Translating it yields CASSPGLPLYNEQFF. Full variable domain (missing parts from reference TRBV5-1 and TRBJ2-1): KAGVTQTPRYLIKTRGQQVTLSCSPISGHRSVSWYQQTPGQGLQFLFEYFSETQRNKGNFPGRFSGRQFSNSRSEMNVSTLELGDSALYLCASSPGLPLYNEQFFGPGTRLTVL.

This clonotype was counted ten times or more. The chain links TRBV20-1 to TRBJ2-3, with a weak D call TRBD2 (6 bases). V lost 5 bases, J lost 7 bases, and 31 bases lay in between. Germline CDR1 and CDR2: DFQATT and SNEGSKA (reference sequence). The CDR3 is 18 amino acids. The CDR3 nucleotides read TGCAGTGCTTCCTACGGACACGGGGGAAAAATCAGTGTGAATACGCAGTATTTT. Its translation is CSASYGHGGKISVNTQYF.

The table lists this clonotype with a few counts. The chain is built from TRBV9 and TRBJ1-1; 7 bases are shared with TRBD1. This CDR3 is built from 16 residues. Germline trimming cut 0 bases from V and 3 bases from J; bases unmatched to any gene: 8. Germline CDR1 reads SGDLS; CDR2 reads YYNGEE. The CDR3, as DNA: TGTGCCAGCAGCGTAGGACAGGGAAGTTATGACACTGAAGCTTTCTTT. It specifies CASSVGQGSYDTEAFF.